This record covers a single T cell receptor (beta chain). This sample was included in a study of blood T cell repertoires in COVID-19. On the study more broadly: Samples taken during acute and convalescent COVID-19 were collected in the United States, Italy and Spain. In each case, the material was cDNA or gDNA derived from T cells, B-cell-depleted T cells, or PBMCs.

Per the germline V gene, CDR1 is SGHRS and CDR2 is YFSETQ. CDR3 length: 15 amino acids. The V gene end was trimmed by 4 bases and the J gene end by 4 bases; junction bases not matched to a gene: 9. Libraries were prepared by immunoSEQ multiplex PCR; TCRdb keeps only in-frame clonotypes and omits some of them. The table shows 70,000 to 85,000 clones, with almost 85% occurring only once. The sequencing input was peripheral blood. The clonotype comes from a man older than 75 with acute or convalescent COVID-19. This chain connects TRBV5-1 to TRBJ1-1, with 8 nucleotides matching TRBD1. The CDR3 nucleotides read TGCGCCAGCAGCGTGGACCCAGACAGGGGCACTGAAGCTTTCTTT. Translating gives CASSVDPDRGTEAFF.